This T cell receptor beta chain is drawn from a study of blood T cells in healthy people across ages. General study findings and limits: Greater diversity and more naive CD4+ cells were seen in long-lived donors than in aged donors.

PBMCs numbering at least 7 million were isolated per sample. Extracted total RNA amounted to at least 6 micrograms for each sample. Alongside a J-beta primer mix, a sample-barcoded 5' primer served in a second PCR lasting roughly 6 to 11 cycles. TCRdb itself ran the 5' RACE reads through MiXCR, one entry per CDR3 protein. The data show over 600,000 distinct CDR3 sequences, with 40% to 50% seen just once and 30% held by the top ten. V lost 2 bases and J lost 11, with 19 bases in between. The CDR3 runs 15 residues. Germline CDR1 reads MNHNS; CDR2 reads SASEGT. This clonotype appeared a single time. The antigen is not known.

The chain carries TRBV6-1 and TRBJ2-1; either TRBD1 or TRBD2 may supply D (6 bases each). Input material: blood. The sequence was collected from a man older than 75 in good health. CDR3 loop: CASSEFYGGGSKQFF. DNA for the CDR3: TGTGCCAGCAGTGAATTTTACGGAGGGGGATCCAAGCAGTTCTTC.